Presented here are 24 T cell receptor beta chains from one specimen sequenced in a study of cytomegalovirus exposure and HLA in healthy donors. This PCR relied on a set of 60 Vbeta primers and 13 Jbeta primers. The data were produced by immunoSEQ multiplex PCR, yet TCRdb's version contains in-frame clones alone and is incomplete. This sample contains about 140,000 clones. Material for sequencing was PBMCs. The receptor source for this set is a woman in her late teens or twenties in good health and CMV-seronegative.

This chain links TRBV7-8 with TRBJ1-1; D might be TRBD1 (6 bases). This CDR3 comprises 14 residues. Trimming took 5 bases from V and 2 from J, leaving 12 bases between them. The germline V gene has CDR1 SGHVS and CDR2 FQNEAQ. The CDR3 here is CASSGGQPNTEAFF. The DNA for the CDR3 is TGTGCCAGCAGCGGCGGACAGCCAAACACTGAAGCTTTCTTT. The whole variable domain, filled in from reference TRBV7-8 and TRBJ1-1, reads GAGVSQSPRYKVAKRGQDVALRCDPISGHVSLFWYQQALGQGPEFLTYFQNEAQLDKSGLPSDRFFAERPEGSVSTLKIQRTQQEDSAVYLCASSGGQPNTEAFFGQGTRLTVV.

Here the CDR3 DNA reads TGTGCCAGCGAACACAGGGGATCTGGTCAGCCCCAGCATTTT. It specifies CASEHRGSGQPQHF. The chain couples TRBV6-1 to TRBJ1-5; 7 positions agree with TRBD1. This CDR3 is built from 14 residues. Germline V lookup: CDR1 MNHNS, CDR2 SASEGT. The V and J ends lost 8 bases and 6 bases, in that order; junction bases with no gene match: 10.

CDR3 protein: CASTAGLTEAFF. CDR3 nucleotides: TGTGCCAGTACGGCGGGTTTGACTGAAGCTTTCTTT. The rearrangement uses TRBV19 and TRBJ1-1, with D unresolved. The V gene lost 7 bases and the J gene lost 5 bases, with 11 bases spanning the gap. In germline, CDR1 is LNHDA, CDR2 SQIVND (reference sequence). The CDR3 has 12 amino acids.

The rearrangement joins TRBV4-1 to TRBJ2-7, with 11 bases matching TRBD2. The CDR3 covers 15 residues. Trimming cost V 0 bases and J 7 bases; bases outside gene matches: 5. Germline V CDR1 and CDR2: MGHRA, YSYEKL. CDR3 nucleotides: TGCGCCAGCAGCCAAGACCCTAGCGGGAGGAGTGAGCAGTACGTC. This translates into CASSQDPSGRSEQYV.

This rearrangement joins TRBV5-4 to TRBJ2-3; 14 bases fit TRBD2. Per germline, CDR1 SGHNT and CDR2 YYREEE (reference sequence). V was clipped by 5 bases and J by 1 base; unmatched bases: 15. This CDR3 contains 20 residues. CDR3 region: CASSQPGLAGVTGGTDTQYF. In nucleotides, the CDR3 is TGTGCCAGCAGTCAACCGGGACTAGCGGGAGTAACGGGGGGCACAGATACGCAGTATTTT.

The chain uses TRBV6-1 and TRBJ1-1; unclear D gene. From germline, CDR1 is MNHNS and CDR2 SASEGT. Deletions cut 1 base from V and 5 bases from J, with 5 bases between. There are 12 residues in the CDR3. CDR3 nucleotides: TGTGCCAGCAGTGAAGACACAACTGAAGCTTTCTTT. As protein: CASSEDTTEAFF.

The chain has TRBV6-6 and TRBJ1-2; D gene unclear. This CDR3 region has 14 residues. Germline CDR1 is MNHNY and CDR2 is SVGAGI (reference sequence). The V end was cut by 1 base, the J end by 1 base, with 7 bases between. In DNA form, the CDR3 reads TGTGCCAGCAGTTACTGGCAGAATAACTATGGCTACACCTTC. This translates into CASSYWQNNYGYTF.

The chain couples TRBV19 to TRBJ2-1; D unresolved. The V end lost 1 base, the J end lost 6 bases, and 7 bases lay between the germline ends. The CDR3 length is 13 residues. Germline CDR1 and CDR2: LNHDA and SQIVND (reference sequence). CDR3 amino acids: CASSIGATNEQFF. The DNA of the CDR3 is TGTGCCAGTAGTATAGGTGCTACCAATGAGCAGTTCTTC. Using reference TRBV19 and TRBJ2-1 for the parts outside the CDR3, the full variable domain is DGGITQSPKYLFRKEGQNVTLSCEQNLNHDAMYWYRQDPGQGLRLIYYSQIVNDFQKGDIAEGYSVSREKKESFPLTVTSAQKNPTAFYLCASSIGATNEQFFGPGTRLTVL.

The V and J genes are TRBV6-1 and TRBJ1-2; 7 bases map to TRBD1. CDR1 is MNHNS, CDR2 SASEGT, per germline. After removal of 5 bases from V and 0 bases from J, the junction contained 6 bases not matched to a gene. This CDR3 spans 15 amino acids. This CDR3 reads CASSIQGVSNYGYTF. The CDR3 DNA follows: TGTGCCAGCAGTATCCAGGGGGTTTCTAACTATGGCTACACCTTC.

The chain couples TRBV14 to TRBJ1-2; possibly TRBD1 for D (5 bases). Deletions cut 1 base from V and 6 bases from J, with 15 bases between. CDR3 length: 15 residues. Germline V gene data show CDR1 as SGHDN and CDR2 as FVKESK. As DNA, the CDR3 is TGTGCCAGCAGCCAAGCAGGGCCCGAGTTCGATGGCTACACCTTC. Its translation is CASSQAGPEFDGYTF.

The rearrangement joins TRBV10-1 to TRBJ2-3; possibly TRBD2 for D (5 bases). This CDR3 has 15 residues. The germline CDR1 and CDR2 sequences are WNHNN and SYGVQD (reference sequence). Trimming shortened V by 6 bases and J by 0 bases, and 13 bases separated the two germline ends. The CDR3 loop reads CASRPWRASTDTQYF. In DNA, the CDR3 is TGCGCCAGCAGGCCGTGGCGGGCGAGCACAGATACGCAGTATTTT.

This sequence joins TRBV7-3 and TRBJ1-1; D is unresolved. This CDR3 comprises 14 residues. Germline loops: CDR1 SGHTA, CDR2 FQGTGA. V was clipped by 0 bases and J by 4 bases, with 9 bases between them. As DNA, the CDR3 is TGTGCCAGCAGCTTAACAGACTTGCCCACTGAAGCTTTCTTT. This sequence encodes CASSLTDLPTEAFF.

This rearrangement joins TRBV2 to TRBJ2-3, with a weak D call TRBD1 (5 bases). The CDR3 loop spans 11 amino acids. Trimming cost V 7 bases and J 14 bases, with 16 bases left between them. Germline CDR1 and CDR2: SNHLY and FYNNEI. The CDR3 bases are TGTGCCAGCATGAACAGGCTACAGTGGTATTTT. Amino acids: CASMNRLQWYF. The full variable domain, rest sourced from reference TRBV2 and TRBJ2-3, is EPEVTQTPSHQVTQMGQEVILRCVPISNHLYFYWYRQILGQKVEFLVSFYNNEISEKSEIFDDQFSVERPDGSNFTLKIRSTKLEDSAMYFCASMNRLQWYFGPGTRLTVL.

This chain uses TRBV4-1 with TRBJ2-1; TRBD2 matches at 8 bases. This CDR3 region has 15 residues. Germline CDR1 and CDR2: MGHRA and YSYEKL. V shed 4 bases, J shed 7 bases, and the junction held 9 bases outside the gene matches. CDR3: CASSPSWAGGNEQFF. The DNA of the CDR3 is TGCGCCAGCAGCCCATCGTGGGCGGGAGGAAATGAGCAGTTCTTC.

The chain has TRBV27 and TRBJ2-1, with TRBD2 as a possible D gene (5 bases). The V and J ends lost 0 bases and 0 bases respectively, with 15 bases between them. Germline V lookup: CDR1 MNHEY, CDR2 SMNVEV (reference sequence). CDR3 length: 18 amino acids. In DNA form, the CDR3 reads TGTGCCAGCAGTTTATCGCTTTTGGGGAGTAGCTCCTACAATGAGCAGTTCTTC. This encodes CASSLSLLGSSSYNEQFF.

This rearrangement joins TRBV5-1 to TRBJ2-3, with 8 positions matching TRBD2. The J segment lost 3 bases and the V segment lost 4 bases, leaving 4 bases of the junction unmatched. Germline CDR1 SGHRS, CDR2 YFSETQ. The CDR3 is 14 residues long. For the CDR3, the DNA is TGCGCCAGCAGCCCGGGAGGGGGGACAGATACGCAGTATTTT. It specifies CASSPGGGTDTQYF.

The chain links TRBV5-6 to TRBJ2-3; D is possibly TRBD2 (5 bases). CDR1 SGHDT and CDR2 YYEEEE come from the germline V gene. With 4 bases removed from V and 3 bases from J, the gap between germline ends came to 6 bases. The CDR3 consists of 12 residues. The CDR3, as DNA: TGTGCCAGCAGCCGGGGTACAGATACGCAGTATTTT. It is translated as CASSRGTDTQYF.

The genes are TRBV5-1 and TRBJ2-7, with 11 bases identical to TRBD2. The CDR3 runs to 20 residues. V trimming: 0 bases; J trimming: 0 bases; junction bases outside the gene matches: 14. CDR1 and CDR2 (germline): SGHRS, YFSETQ. Written as DNA, the CDR3 is TGCGCCAGCAGCTTGGAAATGGGGACTAGCGGAAGGCCCCTCTCCTACGAGCAGTACTTC. It specifies CASSLEMGTSGRPLSYEQYF.

In nucleotides, the CDR3 is TGTGCCAGCAGTATTCGGACTAGCGTCTACAATGAGCAGTTCTTC. Encoded protein: CASSIRTSVYNEQFF. This chain uses TRBV6-1 with TRBJ2-1; 9 nucleotides match TRBD2. The CDR3 totals 15 residues. Germline V gene data show CDR1 as MNHNS and CDR2 as SASEGT. J gave up 3 bases and V 5 bases, and 5 bases lay outside the gene matches.

The J gene is TRBJ2-1, the V gene TRBV19; 16 bases agree with TRBD2. CDR3 length equals 16 residues. CDR1 is LNHDA and CDR2 is SQIVND in the germline V gene (reference sequence). V shed 6 bases and J 11 bases; nucleotides not matched to a gene: 10. The DNA for the CDR3 is TGTGCCAGTAGCGCCCCGGGGACTAGCGGGAGGGCGAAGCAGTTCTTC. Its translation: CASSAPGTSGRAKQFF.

The chain is built from TRBV29-1 and TRBJ2-1; D might be TRBD1 (5 bases). In germline, CDR1 is SQVTM, CDR2 ANQGSEA. V was cut by 7 bases and J by 9 bases, with 13 bases left in between. This CDR3 is built from 11 residues. The DNA of the CDR3 is TGCAGCGCAAAAAGGGGAACTGAGCAGTTCTTC. This gives the protein CSAKRGTEQFF.

This chain links TRBV6-4 with TRBJ2-3, with TRBD2 matching 15 bases. Losses at the gene ends were 0 bases for V and 7 bases for J; bases not matched to a gene: 5. CDR3 size: 17 residues. Germline assignment: CDR1 MRHNA and CDR2 SNTAGT. The CDR3 region is CASSDSGTSGRIYTQYF. The DNA for the CDR3 is TGTGCCAGCAGTGACTCTGGGACTAGCGGGAGGATTTATACGCAGTATTTT.

The rearrangement uses TRBV5-1 and TRBJ2-3; D perhaps matches TRBD1 (6 bases). The CDR3 covers 16 residues. Trimming removed 4 bases at V and 2 bases at J, with 17 bases between. Germline V gene data show CDR1 as SGHRS and CDR2 as YFSETQ. The chain's CDR3 is CASSRGTYVNTDTQYF. The CDR3 DNA is TGCGCCAGCAGCAGGGGGACGTACGTTAACACAGATACGCAGTATTTT.

CDR3 in amino acids: CASSYGTGPEAFF. CDR3 bases: TGTGCCAGCAGTTACGGGACTGGACCTGAAGCTTTCTTT. The chain has TRBV6-6 and TRBJ1-1, with D possibly matching TRBD1 (5 bases). The CDR3 length is 13 residues. CDR1 and CDR2 (germline): MNHNY, SVGAGI (reference sequence). V was cut by 2 bases and J by 6 bases, with 10 bases left in between.